The entry below gives a single TCR beta chain sequence along with its context. TCRdb's table, derived via immunoSEQ multiplex PCR, lists solely in-frame clones and lacks some. The data hold 45,000 to 65,000 clones, with roughly 90% observed a single time. The sample is drawn from a study of T cell changes during pregnancy in multiple sclerosis. CDR3 length equals 11 residues. Germline V gene sequence: CDR1 GTSNPN, CDR2 SVGIG (reference sequence). V was clipped by 6 bases and J by 1 base, with 6 bases between them. Sequences were derived from CD4+ T cells from peripheral blood mononuclear cells, sampled after pregnancy. The chain is built from TRBV30 and TRBJ1-2; no firm D call. The sequence came from a female donor with multiple sclerosis, enrolled in a pregnancy study. CDR3 sequence: CACSGNYGYTF. Written as DNA, the CDR3 is TGTGCCTGTAGCGGTAACTATGGCTACACCTTC.